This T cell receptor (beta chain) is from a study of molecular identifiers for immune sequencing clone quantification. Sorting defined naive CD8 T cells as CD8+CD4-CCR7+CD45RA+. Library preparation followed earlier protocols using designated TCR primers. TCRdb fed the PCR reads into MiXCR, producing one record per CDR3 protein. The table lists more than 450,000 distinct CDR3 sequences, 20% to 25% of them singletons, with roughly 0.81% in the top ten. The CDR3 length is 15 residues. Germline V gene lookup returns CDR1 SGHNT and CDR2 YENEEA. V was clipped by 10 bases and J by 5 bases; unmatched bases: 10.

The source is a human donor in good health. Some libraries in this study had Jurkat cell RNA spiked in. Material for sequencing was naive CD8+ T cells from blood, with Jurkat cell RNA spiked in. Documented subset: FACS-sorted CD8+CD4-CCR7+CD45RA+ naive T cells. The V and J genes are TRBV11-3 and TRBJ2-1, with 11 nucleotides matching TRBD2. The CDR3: CATLNTSGSNNEQFF. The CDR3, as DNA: TGTGCCACCTTAAATACTAGCGGGAGCAACAATGAGCAGTTCTTC.